The 23 T cell receptor beta chains below come from one sample, sequenced in a study of neurological immune-mediated disorders. Using its own MiXCR run on the 5' RACE reads, TCRdb lists one record per CDR3 protein. The data hold under 40,000 distinct CDR3 sequences, with less than 15% observed a single time. The sample comprised PBMCs. The receptor set was obtained from a woman aged 45 to 65 with HTLV-1-associated myelopathy (HAM/TSP).

At least ten counts were recorded for this clonotype. The V and J genes are TRBV5-1 and TRBJ2-1; 9 bases align to TRBD2. The junction had 4 bases not matched to a gene; V was cut back by 0 bases and J by 0 bases. The CDR3 has 17 residues. Germline CDR1 reads SGHRS; CDR2 reads YFSETQ. CDR3 sequence (DNA): TGCGCCAGCAGCTTGGAGGGTAGCGGGAGCTCCTACAATGAGCAGTTCTTC. Its translation is CASSLEGSGSSYNEQFF.

This clonotype was picked up many times. The rearrangement joins TRBV10-3 to TRBJ1-1; a possible D gene is TRBD1 (5 bases). Per germline, CDR1 ENHRY and CDR2 SYGVKD. V lost 8 bases, J lost 2 bases, and 9 bases lay in between. The CDR3 length is 12 residues. DNA for the CDR3: TGTGCCATCGGTACAGGAAACACTGAAGCTTTCTTT. Translation gives CAIGTGNTEAFF.

This clonotype was counted many times. This chain links TRBV12-3 or TRBV12-4 with TRBJ1-1; no definite D call. CDR3 length: 13 amino acids. The V end was cut by 1 base, the J end by 4 bases, with 7 bases between. Here the CDR3 reads CASSLDFATEAFF. The CDR3 bases are TGTGCCAGCAGTTTAGACTTTGCCACTGAAGCTTTCTTT.

This clonotype was picked up many times. V and J are TRBV27 and TRBJ2-1, with D hard to call. The CDR3 runs to 14 residues. V lost 3 bases and J lost 0, with 6 bases in between. The V gene's germline CDR1 is MNHEY and CDR2 SMNVEV (reference sequence). The CDR3 here is CASSFDGSYNEQFF. The DNA for the CDR3 is TGTGCCAGCAGTTTCGACGGCTCCTACAATGAGCAGTTCTTC.

This clonotype was seen repeatedly, ten times or more. J is TRBJ1-2 and V is TRBV27, with D tentatively TRBD1 (5 bases). The germline gives CDR1 MNHEY, CDR2 SMNVEV (reference sequence). This CDR3 contains 14 residues. Trimming shortened V by 3 bases and J by 6 bases, and 14 bases separated the two germline ends. The CDR3 DNA sequence: TGTGCCAGCAGTTTTGGAGGGGCTTCCCATGGCTACACCTTC. Its translation: CASSFGGASHGYTF.

This clonotype was seen at least ten times. The chain is built from TRBV7-2 and TRBJ2-2; either TRBD1 or TRBD2 may fit D (7 bases each). This CDR3 region has 15 residues. The V gene's germline CDR1 is SGHTA and CDR2 FQGNSA. Trimming took 1 base from V and 5 from J, leaving 11 bases between them. This CDR3 reads CASSLVQGGTGELFF. The CDR3 DNA reads as TGTGCCAGCAGCTTAGTGCAGGGGGGGACCGGGGAGCTGTTTTTT.

In this sample, this clonotype turned up many times. The V call is TRBV12-3 or TRBV12-4, the J call TRBJ1-5, with D perhaps matching TRBD1 (5 bases). CDR3 length: 15 residues. V was clipped by 2 bases and J by 3 bases, with 11 bases between them. In DNA, the CDR3 is TGTGCCAGCAGTTTAACGGGGGGTACCAATCAGCCCCAGCATTTT. Translating it yields CASSLTGGTNQPQHF.

This clonotype came up many times. The chain joins TRBV5-1 to TRBJ1-1; possible D gene TRBD1, 5 bases. The CDR3 has 15 residues. The V and J ends lost 2 bases and 2 bases respectively, with 13 bases between them. Germline V gene lookup returns CDR1 SGHRS and CDR2 YFSETQ. This chain's CDR3 is CASSLAGTVNTEAFF. As DNA, the CDR3 is TGCGCCAGCAGCTTAGCCGGGACCGTCAACACTGAAGCTTTCTTT.

This clonotype was recorded many times. The chain carries TRBV7-2 and TRBJ2-2; D uncertain. Trimming removed 5 bases at V and 4 bases at J, with 20 bases between. The CDR3 length is 17 residues. Germline CDR1 reads SGHTA; CDR2 reads FQGNSA. Here the CDR3 reads CASSTGPTGIGTGELFF. For the CDR3, the DNA is TGTGCCAGCAGCACCGGACCTACTGGTATCGGCACCGGGGAGCTGTTTTTT.

This clonotype was detected ten times or more. The V gene is TRBV4-3, the J gene TRBJ2-7; 8 nucleotides match TRBD1. V trimming: 0 bases; J trimming: 5 bases; junction bases outside the gene matches: 6. The V gene's germline CDR1 is LGHNA and CDR2 YSLEER. The CDR3 runs 15 residues. CDR3 sequence reads: CASSQEDRAANEQYF. Here the CDR3 DNA reads TGCGCCAGCAGCCAAGAGGACAGGGCGGCTAACGAGCAGTACTTC.

This clonotype was observed many times. J is TRBJ1-1 and V is TRBV29-1, with 7 bases aligning to TRBD1. Germline loops: CDR1 SQVTM, CDR2 ANQGSEA. The junction had 7 bases not matched to a gene; V was cut back by 7 bases and J by 5 bases. The CDR3 loop spans 12 amino acids. The CDR3 region is CSAYRGRTEAFF. CDR3 coding DNA: TGCAGCGCATACAGGGGAAGGACTGAAGCTTTCTTT.

This clonotype was seen many times. The chain carries TRBV29-1 and TRBJ1-1; a weak D match, TRBD1 (5 bases). CDR1 SQVTM and CDR2 ANQGSEA come from the germline V gene. V lost 4 bases and J 0 bases, leaving 9 bases between the germline ends. The CDR3 contains 13 residues. The CDR3 DNA is TGCAGCGTTGCGGGACTCATGAACACTGAAGCTTTCTTT. This gives the protein CSVAGLMNTEAFF.

This clonotype is classed as medium-sized. The chain links TRBV24-1 to TRBJ2-1; D is unresolved. Trimming stripped 3 bases from V and 2 bases from J, with 7 bases between. The V gene's germline CDR1 is KGHDR and CDR2 SFDVKD. The CDR3 covers 14 residues. CDR3 protein: CATSDQTAYNEQFF. The CDR3 DNA sequence: TGTGCCACCAGTGATCAAACGGCCTACAATGAGCAGTTCTTC.

The rearrangement joins TRBV20-1 to TRBJ2-1, with 8 bases that match TRBD2. Germline CDR1 reads DFQATT; CDR2 reads SNEGSKA (reference sequence). This CDR3 is built from 15 residues. V was pared by 0 bases and J by 5 bases, with 6 bases of the junction left unmatched. CDR3 bases: TGCAGTGCTAGAGATAGCGGGGTCCGCGACAATGAGCAGTTCTTC. Amino acids: CSARDSGVRDNEQFF.

This clonotype was recorded many times. The rearrangement links TRBV5-1 to TRBJ1-1; the match to TRBD1 covers 10 bases. This CDR3 has 16 residues. Looked up from germline, CDR1 is SGHRS and CDR2 is YFSETQ. V lost 2 bases, J lost 5 bases, and 9 bases stayed unmatched. CDR3 sequence: CASSLRGTGDGTEAFF. CDR3 DNA sequence: TGCGCCAGCAGCTTAAGAGGGACAGGGGACGGTACTGAAGCTTTCTTT.

This clonotype showed up many times. The chain has TRBV15 and TRBJ1-4; the D is unclear. This CDR3 has 15 amino acids. V was cut by 0 bases and J by 7 bases, with 12 bases left in between. CDR1 LNHNV and CDR2 YYDKDF come from the germline V gene (reference sequence). The DNA for the CDR3 is TGTGCCACCAGCAGAGATGGTAACCGGGGTGAAAAACTGTTTTTT. Encoded protein: CATSRDGNRGEKLFF.

With respect to this clonotype: The junction and the germline gene differ at one end; a read error may be behind it. The genes are TRBV5-1 and TRBJ2-5; 7 bases match TRBD1. There are 14 residues in the CDR3. Per germline, CDR1 SGHRS and CDR2 YFSETQ. The CDR3 nucleotides read TGCGCCTGCAGCTCTGACAGGGTTCGGGAGACCCAGTACTTC. It encodes CACSSDRVRETQYF.

The chain employs TRBV18 and TRBJ1-5; 8 nucleotides line up with TRBD1. Germline V gene data show CDR1 as KGHSH and CDR2 as LQKENI. The trim removed 4 bases at V and 10 bases at J, leaving 9 bases unmatched. The CDR3 sequence is 14 residues long. CDR3 amino acids: CASSRPDRDGPQHF. The CDR3 nucleotides are TGTGCCAGCTCACGACCGGACAGGGATGGACCCCAGCATTTT.

The table lists this clonotype with a few counts. CDR3 loop: CASSQLRADYSNQPQHF. In nucleotides, the CDR3 is TGTGCCAGCTCACAACTCCGGGCCGATTATAGCAATCAGCCCCAGCATTTT. The chain links TRBV18 to TRBJ1-5, with D unresolved. This CDR3 has 17 residues. Trimming stripped 4 bases from V and 0 bases from J, with 16 bases between. The V gene's germline CDR1 is KGHSH and CDR2 LQKENI.

This clonotype was picked up many times. The chain has TRBV27 and TRBJ1-1, with 8 bases fitting TRBD1. The V gene's germline CDR1 is MNHEY and CDR2 SMNVEV (reference sequence). This CDR3 has 15 residues. V dropped 8 bases and J dropped 3; count of bases not matched to a gene: 11. CDR3 in DNA: TGTGCCAGCGCACTAGGGCAGGGGGCGGACACTGAAGCTTTCTTT. The encoded protein is CASALGQGADTEAFF.

This clonotype showed up many times. J is TRBJ2-7 and V is TRBV9; D possibly corresponds to TRBD1 (6 bases). The CDR3 consists of 14 residues. The germline V gene encodes CDR1 SGDLS and CDR2 YYNGEE. Trimming shortened V by 0 bases and J by 2 bases, and 9 bases separated the two germline ends. The CDR3 region is CASSVGQGTYEQYF. The CDR3 bases are TGTGCCAGCAGCGTAGGGCAGGGGACCTACGAGCAGTACTTC.

This clonotype showed up many times. V is TRBV5-6 and J is TRBJ2-3; D unclear. The CDR3 has 18 residues. Germline CDR1 SGHDT, CDR2 YYEEEE. V was clipped by 0 bases and J by 0 bases, with 17 bases between them. CDR3 sequence: CASSLGFSGTLSTDTQYF. The DNA for the CDR3 is TGTGCCAGCAGCTTGGGGTTTTCCGGAACCCTTAGCACAGATACGCAGTATTTT.

This clonotype was counted many times. CDR3 sequence: CASSLSLQGFEKLFF. The CDR3 nucleotides read TGTGCCAGCAGTTTGTCCTTACAGGGGTTTGAAAAACTGTTTTTT. The gene calls are TRBV12-3 or TRBV12-4 and TRBJ1-4, with TRBD1 matching 7 bases. With 3 bases clipped from V and 7 bases from J, the junction kept 8 bases outside the gene matches. The CDR3 has 15 residues.